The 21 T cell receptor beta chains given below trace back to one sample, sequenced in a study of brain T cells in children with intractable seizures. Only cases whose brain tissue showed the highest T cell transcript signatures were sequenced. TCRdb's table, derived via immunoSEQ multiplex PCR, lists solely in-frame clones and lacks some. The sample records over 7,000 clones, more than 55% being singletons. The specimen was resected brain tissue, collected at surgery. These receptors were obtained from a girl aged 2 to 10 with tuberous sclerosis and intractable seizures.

CDR3 protein: CSARDDYTQYF. CDR3 nucleotides: TGCAGTGCCAGGGACGACTATACGCAGTATTTT. The chain has TRBV20-1 and TRBJ2-3; the D gene could be TRBD1 or TRBD2 (5 bases each). V shed 6 bases and J shed 7 bases, with 11 bases lying between them. CDR3 length: 11 residues. CDR1 DFQATT and CDR2 SNEGSKA come from the germline V gene (reference sequence).

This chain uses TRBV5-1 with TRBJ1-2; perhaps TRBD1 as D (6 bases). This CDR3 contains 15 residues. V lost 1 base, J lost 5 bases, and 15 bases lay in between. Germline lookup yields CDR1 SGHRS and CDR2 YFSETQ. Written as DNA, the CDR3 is TGCGCCAGCAGCTTGCAAGAGGGACACCGTTATGGCTACACCTTC. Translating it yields CASSLQEGHRYGYTF.

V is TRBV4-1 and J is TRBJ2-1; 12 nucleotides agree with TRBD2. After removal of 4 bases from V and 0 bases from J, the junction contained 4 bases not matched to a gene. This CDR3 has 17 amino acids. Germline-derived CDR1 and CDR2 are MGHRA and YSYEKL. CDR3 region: CASSPSGGGDSYNEQFF. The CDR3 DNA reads TGCGCCAGCAGCCCTAGCGGGGGGGGAGACTCCTACAATGAGCAGTTCTTC.

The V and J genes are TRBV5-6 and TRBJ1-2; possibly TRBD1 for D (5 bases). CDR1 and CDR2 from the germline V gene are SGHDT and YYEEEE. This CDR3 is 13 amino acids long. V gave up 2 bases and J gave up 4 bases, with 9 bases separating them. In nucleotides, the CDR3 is TGTGCCAGCAGCTTAGGGGAGGTCTATGGCTACACCTTC. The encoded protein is CASSLGEVYGYTF.

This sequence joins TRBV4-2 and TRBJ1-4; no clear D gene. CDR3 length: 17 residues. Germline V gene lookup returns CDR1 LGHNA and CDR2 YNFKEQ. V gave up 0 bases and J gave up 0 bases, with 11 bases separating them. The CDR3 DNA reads TGTGCCAGCAGCCAAGATAGACATCCTCCAACTAATGAAAAACTGTTTTTT. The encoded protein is CASSQDRHPPTNEKLFF.

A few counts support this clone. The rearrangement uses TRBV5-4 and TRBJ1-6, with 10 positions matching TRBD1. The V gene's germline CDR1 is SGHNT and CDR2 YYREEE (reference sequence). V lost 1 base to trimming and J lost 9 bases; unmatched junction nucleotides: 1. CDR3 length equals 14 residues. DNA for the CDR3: TGTGCCAGCAGCTTGCGGGACAGGGGTTCACCCCTCCACTTT. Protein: CASSLRDRGSPLHF.

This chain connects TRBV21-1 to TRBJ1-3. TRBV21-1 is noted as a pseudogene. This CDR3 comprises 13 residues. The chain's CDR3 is CASSKGTGNTIYF. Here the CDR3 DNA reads TGTGCCAGCAGCAAGGGTACTGGAAACACCATATATTTT.

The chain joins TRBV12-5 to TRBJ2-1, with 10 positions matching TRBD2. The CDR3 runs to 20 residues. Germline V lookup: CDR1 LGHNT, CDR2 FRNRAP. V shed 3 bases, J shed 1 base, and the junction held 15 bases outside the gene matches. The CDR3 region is CASGFIQRGGLTGSYNEQFF. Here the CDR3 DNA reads TGTGCTAGTGGTTTCATCCAGCGGGGGGGTCTTACGGGTTCCTACAATGAGCAGTTCTTC.

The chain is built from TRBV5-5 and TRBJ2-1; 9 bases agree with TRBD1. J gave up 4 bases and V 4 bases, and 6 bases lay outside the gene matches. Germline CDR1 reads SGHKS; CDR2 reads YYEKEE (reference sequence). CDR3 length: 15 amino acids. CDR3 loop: CASSRQGVSYNEQFF. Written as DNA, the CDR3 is TGTGCCAGCAGCCGACAGGGGGTCTCTTACAATGAGCAGTTCTTC.

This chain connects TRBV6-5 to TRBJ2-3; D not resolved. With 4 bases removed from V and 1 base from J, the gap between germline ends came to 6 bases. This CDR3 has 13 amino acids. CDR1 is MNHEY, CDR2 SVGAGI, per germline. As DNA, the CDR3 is TGTGCCAGCAGTTCCCAGGGCACAGATACGCAGTATTTT. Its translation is CASSSQGTDTQYF.

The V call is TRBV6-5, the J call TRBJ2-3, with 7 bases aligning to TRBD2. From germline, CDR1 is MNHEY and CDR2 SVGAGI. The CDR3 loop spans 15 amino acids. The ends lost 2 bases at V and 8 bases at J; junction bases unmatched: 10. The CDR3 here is CASSYHSGRESTQYF. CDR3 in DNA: TGTGCCAGCAGTTACCATAGCGGGCGCGAGAGTACGCAGTATTTT.

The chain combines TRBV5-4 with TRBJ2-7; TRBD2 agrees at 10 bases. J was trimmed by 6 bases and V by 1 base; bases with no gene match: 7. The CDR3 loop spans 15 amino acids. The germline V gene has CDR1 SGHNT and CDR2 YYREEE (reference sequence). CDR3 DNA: TGTGCCAGCAGCTTGAAAGCGGGGGGGCCAGGCGAGCAGTACTTC. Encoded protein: CASSLKAGGPGEQYF.

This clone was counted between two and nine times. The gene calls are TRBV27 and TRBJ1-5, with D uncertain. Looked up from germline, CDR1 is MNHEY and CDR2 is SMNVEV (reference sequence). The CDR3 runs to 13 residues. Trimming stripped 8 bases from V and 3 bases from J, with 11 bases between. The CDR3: CASGRAYNQPQHF. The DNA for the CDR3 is TGTGCCAGCGGCCGGGCCTACAATCAGCCCCAGCATTTT.

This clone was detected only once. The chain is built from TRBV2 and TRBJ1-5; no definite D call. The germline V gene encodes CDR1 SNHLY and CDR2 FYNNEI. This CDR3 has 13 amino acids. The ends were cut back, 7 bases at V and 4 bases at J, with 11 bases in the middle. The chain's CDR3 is CASKSAGNQPQHF. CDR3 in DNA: TGTGCCAGCAAGTCGGCGGGGAATCAGCCCCAGCATTTT.

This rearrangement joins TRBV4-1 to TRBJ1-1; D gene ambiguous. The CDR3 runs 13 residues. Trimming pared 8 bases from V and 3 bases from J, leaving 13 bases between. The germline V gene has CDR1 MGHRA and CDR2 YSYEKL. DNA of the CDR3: TGCGCCAGCGGGAGCTTTTCGGACACTGAAGCTTTCTTT. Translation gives CASGSFSDTEAFF.

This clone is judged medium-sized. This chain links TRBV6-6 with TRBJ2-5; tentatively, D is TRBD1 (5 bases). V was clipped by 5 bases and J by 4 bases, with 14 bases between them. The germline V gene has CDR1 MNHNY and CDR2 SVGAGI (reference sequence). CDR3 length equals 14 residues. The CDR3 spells CASSDWQGVETQYF. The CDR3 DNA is TGTGCCAGCAGTGACTGGCAGGGTGTAGAGACCCAGTACTTC.

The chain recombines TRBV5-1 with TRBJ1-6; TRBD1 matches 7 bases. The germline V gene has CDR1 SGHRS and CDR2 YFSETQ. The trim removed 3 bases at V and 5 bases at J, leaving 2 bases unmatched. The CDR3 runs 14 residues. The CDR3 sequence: CASSYGQDNSPLHF. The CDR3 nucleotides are TGCGCCAGCAGCTACGGACAGGATAATTCACCCCTCCACTTT. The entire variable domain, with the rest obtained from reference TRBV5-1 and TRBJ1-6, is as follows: KAGVTQTPRYLIKTRGQQVTLSCSPISGHRSVSWYQQTPGQGLQFLFEYFSETQRNKGNFPGRFSGRQFSNSRSEMNVSTLELGDSALYLCASSYGQDNSPLHFGNGTRLTVT.

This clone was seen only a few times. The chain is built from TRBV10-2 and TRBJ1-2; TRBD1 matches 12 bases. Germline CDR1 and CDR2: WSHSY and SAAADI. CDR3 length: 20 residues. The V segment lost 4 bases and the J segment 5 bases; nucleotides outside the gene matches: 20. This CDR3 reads CASSAAGRSSGTGGRYGYTF. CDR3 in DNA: TGCGCCAGCAGTGCAGCCGGTCGGAGTTCCGGGACAGGGGGCAGGTATGGCTACACCTTC.

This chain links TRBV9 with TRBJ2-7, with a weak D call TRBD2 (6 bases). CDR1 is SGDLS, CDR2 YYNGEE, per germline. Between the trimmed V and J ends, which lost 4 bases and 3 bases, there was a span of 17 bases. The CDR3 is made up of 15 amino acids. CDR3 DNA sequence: TGTGCCAGCAGCAGAGGCGGGGCGCTATACTACGAGCAGTACTTC. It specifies CASSRGGALYYEQYF.

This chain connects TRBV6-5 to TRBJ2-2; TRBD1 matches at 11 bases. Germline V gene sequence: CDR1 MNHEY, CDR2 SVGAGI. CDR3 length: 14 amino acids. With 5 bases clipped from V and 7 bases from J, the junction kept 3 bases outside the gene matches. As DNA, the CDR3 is TGTGCCAGCAGTCGGGACAGGGGGAACGGGGAGCTGTTTTTT. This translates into CASSRDRGNGELFF.

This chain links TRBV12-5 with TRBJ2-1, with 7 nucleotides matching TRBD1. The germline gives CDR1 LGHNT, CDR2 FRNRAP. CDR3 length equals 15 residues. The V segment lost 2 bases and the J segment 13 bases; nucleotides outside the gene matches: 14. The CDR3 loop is CASGLILGQVVPQFF. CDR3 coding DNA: TGTGCTAGTGGTTTGATTTTAGGACAGGTCGTACCTCAGTTCTTC.